This TCR beta chain originates from a study of radiation and T cells in renal cell carcinoma. Overall study: Nephrectomy followed 15 Gy stereotactic body radiation by 4 weeks.

On this clone itself: Its target is unknown.

TCRdb's copy holds only in-frame clones and misses some; the assay was immunoSEQ multiplex PCR. The sample yields some 60,000 clones, around three quarters seen once. Study results and limitations: Baseline intratumoral clonotype presence is unknown without pretreatment biopsies. In blood, top tumor clones expanded by 2 weeks, shrinking by 4.

The V gene's germline CDR1 is SGHVS and CDR2 FQNEAQ. V was cut by 2 bases and J by 1 base, with 5 bases left in between. The CDR3 sequence is 13 residues long. Time point specified: blood 2 weeks post-SBRT. Treatment given: 15 Gy SBRT to primary tumor, nephrectomy 4 weeks later. After SBRT, blood was collected at 2 and 4 weeks, plus baseline. This chain uses TRBV7-8 with TRBJ1-1; no reliable D call. This TCR was recovered from a man aged 60 to 75 with renal cell carcinoma. The starting material was blood, obtained from a patient whose treatment included radiotherapy and nephrectomy. The CDR3 loop is CASSLKENTEAFF. The CDR3 nucleotides are TGTGCCAGCAGCTTAAAGGAGAACACTGAAGCTTTCTTT. Full variable domain (outside the CDR3, taken from reference TRBV7-8 and TRBJ1-1): GAGVSQSPRYKVAKRGQDVALRCDPISGHVSLFWYQQALGQGPEFLTYFQNEAQLDKSGLPSDRFFAERPEGSVSTLKIQRTQQEDSAVYLCASSLKENTEAFFGQGTRLTVV.